This T cell receptor beta chain was profiled in a study of blood T cells in healthy people across ages. Study-level findings and limits: Aged donors had fewer naive CD4+ cells and lower diversity than long-lived donors.

Regarding this clonotype: Its antigen is not identified.

CDR1 MDHEN and CDR2 SYDVKM come from the germline V gene. V shed 6 bases and J 0 bases; nucleotides not matched to a gene: 6. The CDR3 length is 15 residues. Combining a sample-barcoded 5' primer with a J-beta primer mix, a second PCR ran for about 6 to 11 cycles. From the 5' RACE reads, TCRdb called clonotypes with MiXCR, one entry per CDR3 protein. The sample includes 700,000 or so distinct CDR3 sequences, roughly two fifths of them seen just once. Every sample yielded at least 6.5 million isolated PBMCs. Sequencing used blood. This sequence was found in a man older than 75 in good health. The genes are TRBV28 and TRBJ2-3, with 7 bases lining up with TRBD2. CDR3 loop: CASSFLAASTDTQYF. CDR3 sequence (DNA): TGTGCCAGCAGCTTTCTAGCGGCTAGCACAGATACGCAGTATTTT.